These T cell receptor beta chains were read from a single sample in a study of blood T cell repertoires in COVID-19. Method: immunoSEQ multiplex PCR; TCRdb's copy keeps in-frame clones and lacks some. The sample consists of 95,000 to 100,000 clones, approximately 84% of them appearing once. Sequenced input: peripheral blood. Receptor source: a man aged 65 to 79 with acute or convalescent COVID-19. Each CDR3 is given with its conserved first and last residue. D genes are given only for firm matches. Clone size appears in some rows only: once, few, many, or a class for an expanded clone.

TRBJ1-5 | - | - | TRBV18 | CASHGGMGVQPQHF | TGTGCCAGTCACGGGGGTATGGGCGTTCAGCCCCAGCATTTT
TRBJ1-5 | TRBD1 | - | TRBV27 | CASTSQGDRSNQPQHF | TGTGCCAGCACGAGCCAGGGGGATAGGAGCAATCAGCCCCAGCATTTT
TRBJ2-1 | - | - | TRBV10-3 | CAISDPAGPDEQFF | TGTGCCATCAGTGACCCCGCGGGGCCCGATGAGCAGTTCTTC
TRBJ1-1 | - | - | TRBV12-3/TRBV12-4 | CASSLWRDAAFF | TGTGCCAGCAGTTTATGGAGGGATGCCGCTTTCTTT
TRBJ1-4 | - | - | TRBV23-1 | CASSQSALSNEKLFF | TGCGCCAGCAGTCAATCTGCGTTATCTAATGAAAAACTGTTTTTT
TRBJ2-3 | TRBD2 | - | TRBV19 | CASSKRTSGNTDTQYF | TGTGCCAGTAGTAAAAGGACTAGCGGGAACACAGATACGCAGTATTTT
TRBJ1-2 | - | many | TRBV7-9 | CASSASGGAGYGYTF | TGTGCCAGCAGCGCCTCGGGGGGCGCTGGCTATGGCTACACCTTC
TRBJ2-1 | TRBD2 | - | TRBV7-2 | CASSSSGRELVEQFF | TGTGCCAGCAGCTCTAGCGGGAGGGAGCTAGTTGAGCAGTTCTTC
TRBJ1-2 | - | - | TRBV5-4 | CASSSQRAISGYTF | TGTGCCAGCAGCTCCCAGAGGGCGATTTCTGGCTACACCTTC
TRBJ2-2 | - | - | TRBV11-2 | CASSSTGLNTGELFF | TGTGCCAGCAGCTCTACAGGTTTAAACACCGGGGAGCTGTTTTTT
TRBJ2-1 | - | - | TRBV11-3 | CASSLDGSSGDEQFF | TGTGCCAGCAGCTTAGACGGGAGTTCGGGCGATGAGCAGTTCTTC
TRBJ2-2 | - | - | TRBV15 | CATRKTSLAGELFF | TGTGCCACCAGGAAAACTAGTCTCGCCGGGGAGCTGTTTTTT
TRBJ1-6 | - | - | TRBV15 | CATSRGQGKTNSPLHF | TGTGCCACCAGCAGAGGACAAGGCAAAACAAATTCACCCCTCCACTTT